This T cell receptor beta chain was sequenced during a study of blood T cell repertoires in COVID-19. About the research overall: PBMCs, B-cell-depleted T cells, or T cells were the source of the cDNA or gDNA that made up the material.

As handled by the study authors: By means of reference gene primer amplification, nucleated cell counts were estimated. TCRdb keeps only in-frame clones here, not all; method: immunoSEQ multiplex PCR. The DNA was the basis for D and trimming; V, J and clone size are from that table. The data hold about 120,000 clones, with more than 85% observed a single time. The ends lost 3 bases at V and 0 bases at J; junction bases unmatched: 2. Germline V gives CDR1 LNHDA, CDR2 SQIVND (reference sequence). This CDR3 is built from 17 residues. Sample: peripheral blood. This sequence was found in a human donor with acute or convalescent COVID-19. The donor label of this sample is uncertain. The V call is TRBV19, the J call TRBJ2-2, with TRBD2 matching over 12 bases. CDR3 sequence (DNA): TGTGCCAGTAGTATCAGGACTAGCGGGACGAACACCGGGGAGCTGTTTTTT. It codes for CASSIRTSGTNTGELFF.